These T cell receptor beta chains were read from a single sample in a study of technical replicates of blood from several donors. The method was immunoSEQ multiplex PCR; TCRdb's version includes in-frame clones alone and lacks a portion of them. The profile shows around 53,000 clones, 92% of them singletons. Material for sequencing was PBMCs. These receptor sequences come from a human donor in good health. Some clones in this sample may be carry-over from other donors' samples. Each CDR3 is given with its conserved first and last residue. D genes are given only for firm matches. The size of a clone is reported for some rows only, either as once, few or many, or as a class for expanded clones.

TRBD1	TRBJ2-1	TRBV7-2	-	TGTGCCAGCAGCAGACAGGGAGACAACAATGAGCAGTTCTTC	CASSRQGDNNEQFF
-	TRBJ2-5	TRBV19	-	TGTGCCAGTAGGACTAGGGGCCAAGAGACCCAGTACTTC	CASRTRGQETQYF
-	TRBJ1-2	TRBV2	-	TGTGCCAGCAGGGCGGATTACAATACTAACTATGGCTACACCTTC	CASRADYNTNYGYTF
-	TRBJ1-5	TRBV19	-	TGTGCCAGTAGTTTGCCCGTACGGGGCAATCAGCCCCAGCATTTT	CASSLPVRGNQPQHF
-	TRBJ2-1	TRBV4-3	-	TGCGCCAGCAGCCAGAGTTTGACAGCCAGCTCCTACAATGAGCAGTTCTTC	CASSQSLTASSYNEQFF
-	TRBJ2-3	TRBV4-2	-	TGTGCCAGCAGCCAAGACTACGCGTCAAAGGGGGATACGCAGTATTTT	CASSQDYASKGDTQYF
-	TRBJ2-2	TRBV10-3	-	TGTGCCATCAGTGACGTGGGGCACACCGGGGAGCTGTTTTTT	CAISDVGHTGELFF
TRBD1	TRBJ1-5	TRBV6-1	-	TGTGCCAGCACCGTCACCTCAGGGGGAAGTCAGCCCCAGCATTTT	CASTVTSGGSQPQHF
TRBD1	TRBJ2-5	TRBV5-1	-	TGCGCCAGCACCCCGGGACAGGGGAGGCAGACCCAGTACTTC	CASTPGQGRQTQYF
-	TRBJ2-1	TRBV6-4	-	TGTGCCAGCAGTGACTCGGCGGGACAGTTCAATGAGCAGTTCTTC	CASSDSAGQFNEQFF
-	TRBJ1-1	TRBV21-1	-	TGTGCCAGCAGCCCCGCGCCGGGGATGAACACTGAAGCTTTCTTT	CASSPAPGMNTEAFF
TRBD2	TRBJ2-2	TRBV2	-	TGTGCCAGCAGTACCCCGACTAGCGGGGGTTCGAACACCGGGGAGCTGTTTTTT	CASSTPTSGGSNTGELFF
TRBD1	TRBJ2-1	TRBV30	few	TGTGCCTGGAGTGCGGGGACAGGGAGCTTTCATGAGCAGTTCTTC	CAWSAGTGSFHEQFF
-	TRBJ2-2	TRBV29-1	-	TGCAGCGCCCGGTTGGGGGCCGACACCGGGGAGCTGTTTTTT	CSARLGADTGELFF
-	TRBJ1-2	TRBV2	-	TGTGCCAGCAGTAGTGACAGAAACTATGGCTACACCTTC	CASSSDRNYGYTF
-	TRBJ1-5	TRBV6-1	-	TGTGCCAGCAGTGACACTAATAGCAATCAGCCCCAGCATTTT	CASSDTNSNQPQHF
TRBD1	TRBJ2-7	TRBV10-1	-	TGCGCCAGCAGTGGGGGACAGGCCCACGAGCAGTACTTC	CASSGGQAHEQYF
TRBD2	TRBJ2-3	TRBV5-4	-	TGTGCCAGCAGCATAGGACTAGCGGGGTTGGGAGATACGCAGTATTTT	CASSIGLAGLGDTQYF
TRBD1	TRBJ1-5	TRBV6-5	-	TGTGCCAGCAGTTACGGGGACAGGGCTCCTCAGCATTTT	CASSYGDRAPQHF
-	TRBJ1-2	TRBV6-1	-	TGTGCCAGCCGAGATTACAGGTTCCTTGACTATGGCTACACCTTC	CASRDYRFLDYGYTF
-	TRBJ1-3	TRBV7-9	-	TGTGCCAGCCGGTCCTTAACTGGAAACACCATATATTTT	CASRSLTGNTIYF
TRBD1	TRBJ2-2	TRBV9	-	TGTGCCAGCAGCGGGGGACAGGGGATTACCGGGGAGCTGTTTTTT	CASSGGQGITGELFF
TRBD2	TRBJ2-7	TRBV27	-	TGTGCCAGCAGTGGACTAGCCGATTCCTACGAGCAGTACTTC	CASSGLADSYEQYF
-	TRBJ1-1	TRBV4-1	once	TGCGCCAGCAGCCTCTACAGGGACGGGACTGAAGCTTTCTTT	CASSLYRDGTEAFF
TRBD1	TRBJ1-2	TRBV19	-	TGTGCCAGTAGTATCTGGACAGGGGGGGACGGCTACACCTTC	CASSIWTGGDGYTF
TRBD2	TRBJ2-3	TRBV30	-	TGTGCCTGGAGTGATGGACTAGCCACAGATACGCAGTATTTT	CAWSDGLATDTQYF
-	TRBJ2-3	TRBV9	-	TGTGCCAGCAGCGCCGACGGGGTCACAGATACGCAGTATTTT	CASSADGVTDTQYF
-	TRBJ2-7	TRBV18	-	TGTGCCAGCTCACCAGGAGGGAACGAGCAGTACTTC	CASSPGGNEQYF
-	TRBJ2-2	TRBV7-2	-	TGTGCCAGCAGCTTAGACGGTTCTGGGGAGCTGTTTTTT	CASSLDGSGELFF
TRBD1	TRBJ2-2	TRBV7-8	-	TGTGCCAGCAGCTTGGGACAGGGGGCTGGCGGGGAGCTGTTTTTT	CASSLGQGAGGELFF
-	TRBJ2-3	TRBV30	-	TGTGCCTGGAGTGTATCAGCGGTTAGCACAGATACGCAGTATTTT	CAWSVSAVSTDTQYF
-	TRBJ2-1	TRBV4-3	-	TGCGCCAGCAGCCAAGACCTAGCGTCTTACAATGAGCAGTTCTTC	CASSQDLASYNEQFF
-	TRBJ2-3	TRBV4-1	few	TGCGCCAGCAGCCAAAGGGGTTCTACAGATACGCAGTATTTT	CASSQRGSTDTQYF
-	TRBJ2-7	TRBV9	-	TGTGCCAGCAGCGTAGGCGACTTCAGCTCCTACGAGCAGTACTTC	CASSVGDFSSYEQYF
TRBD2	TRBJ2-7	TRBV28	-	TGTGCCAGCAGTCCTAGCGGGGGGGTCGTCGAGCAGTACTTC	CASSPSGGVVEQYF
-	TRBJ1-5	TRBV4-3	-	TGCGCCAGCAGCCAAGATTGGCCAGCGAATAGCAATCAGCCCCAGCATTTT	CASSQDWPANSNQPQHF
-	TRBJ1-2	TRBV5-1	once	TGCGCCAGCAGCTTGGAGCGGGGAGCGGGATATGGCTACACCTTC	CASSLERGAGYGYTF
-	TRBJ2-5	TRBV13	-	TGTGCCAGCAGCTGGGGGAGGACGTACCAAGAGACCCAGTACTTC	CASSWGRTYQETQYF
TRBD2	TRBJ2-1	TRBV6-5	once	TGTGCCACCAGGAGGACTAGCGGTACCTACAATGAGCAGTTCTTC	CATRRTSGTYNEQFF
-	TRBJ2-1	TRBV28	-	TGTGCCAGCAGTTTTATAACAGCCCCTAGCGAACCAACCTACAATGAGCAGTTCTTC	CASSFITAPSEPTYNEQFF
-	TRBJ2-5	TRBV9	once	TGTGCCAGCAGCGTACAAGCAGGGAGGGAGACCCAGTACTTC	CASSVQAGRETQYF
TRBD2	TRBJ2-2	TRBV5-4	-	TGTGCCAGCAGCTTGGCCCGCGGGGGTATCGGGGAGCTGTTTTTT	CASSLARGGIGELFF
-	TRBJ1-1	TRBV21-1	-	TGTGCCAGCAGCAAAGAGAGGCCTAGGTCGAACACTGAAGCTTTCTTT	CASSKERPRSNTEAFF
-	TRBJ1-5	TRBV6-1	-	TGTGCCAGCCGAGGAGTTTCTAGCAATCAGCCCCAGCATTTT	CASRGVSSNQPQHF
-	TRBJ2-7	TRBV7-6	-	TGTGCCAGCAGCTCACCGGGACACCCTTACGAGCAGTACTTC	CASSSPGHPYEQYF
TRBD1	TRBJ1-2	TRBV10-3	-	TGTGCCATCAGTGAGTCGGGACAGTCGATCTATGGCTACACCTTC	CAISESGQSIYGYTF